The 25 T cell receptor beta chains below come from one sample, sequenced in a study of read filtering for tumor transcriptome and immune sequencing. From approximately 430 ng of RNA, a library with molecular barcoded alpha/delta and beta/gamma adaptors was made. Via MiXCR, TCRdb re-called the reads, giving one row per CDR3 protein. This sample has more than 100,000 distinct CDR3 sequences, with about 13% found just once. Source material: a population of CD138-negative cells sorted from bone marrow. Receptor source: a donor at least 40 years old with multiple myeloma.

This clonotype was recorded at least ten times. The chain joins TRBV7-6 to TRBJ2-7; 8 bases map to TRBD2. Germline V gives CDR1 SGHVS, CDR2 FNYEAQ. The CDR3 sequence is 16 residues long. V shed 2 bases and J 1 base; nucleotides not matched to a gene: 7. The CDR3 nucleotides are TGTGCCAGCAGCTTACGGCGGGAGGCCCTTTCCTACGAGCAGTACTTC. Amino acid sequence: CASSLRREALSYEQYF.

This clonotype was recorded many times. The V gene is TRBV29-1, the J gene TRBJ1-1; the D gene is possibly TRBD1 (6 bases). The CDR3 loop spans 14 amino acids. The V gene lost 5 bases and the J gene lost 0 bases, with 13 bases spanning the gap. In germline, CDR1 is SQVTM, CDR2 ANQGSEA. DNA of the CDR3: TGCAGCGTTACTACAGGGTTGGTGAACACTGAAGCTTTCTTT. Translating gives CSVTTGLVNTEAFF.

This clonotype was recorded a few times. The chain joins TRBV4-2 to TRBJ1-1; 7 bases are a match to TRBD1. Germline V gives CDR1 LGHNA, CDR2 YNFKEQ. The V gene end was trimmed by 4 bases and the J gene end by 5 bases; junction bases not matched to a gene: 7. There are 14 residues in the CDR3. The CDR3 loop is CASSPDRVETEAFF. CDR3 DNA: TGTGCCAGCAGCCCTGACAGGGTCGAGACTGAAGCTTTCTTT.

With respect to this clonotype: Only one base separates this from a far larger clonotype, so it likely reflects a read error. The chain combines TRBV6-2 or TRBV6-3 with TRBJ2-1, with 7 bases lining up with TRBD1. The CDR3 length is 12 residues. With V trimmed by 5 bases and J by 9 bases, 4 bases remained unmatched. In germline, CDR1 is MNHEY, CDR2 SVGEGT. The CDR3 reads CASSRQGREQFF. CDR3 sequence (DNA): TGTGCCAGCAGTAGACAGGGCCGTGAGCAGTTCTTC.

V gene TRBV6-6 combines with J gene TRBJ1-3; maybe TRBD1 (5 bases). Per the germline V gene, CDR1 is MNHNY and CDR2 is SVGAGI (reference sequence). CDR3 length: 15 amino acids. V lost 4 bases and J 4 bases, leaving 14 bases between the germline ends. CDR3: CASSFAGAAGNTIYF. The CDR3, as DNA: TGTGCCAGCAGTTTCGCCGGGGCGGCGGGAAACACCATATATTTT.

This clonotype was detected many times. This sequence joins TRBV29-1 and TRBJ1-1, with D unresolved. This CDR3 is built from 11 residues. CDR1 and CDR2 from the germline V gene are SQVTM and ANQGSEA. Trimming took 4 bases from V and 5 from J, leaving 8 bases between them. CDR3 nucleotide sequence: TGCAGCGTTGTGGTGTATACTGAAGCTTTCTTT. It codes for CSVVVYTEAFF. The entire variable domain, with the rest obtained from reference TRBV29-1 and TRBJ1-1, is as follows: SAVISQKPSRDICQRGTSLTIQCQVDSQVTMMFWYRQQPGQSLTLIATANQGSEATYESGFVIDKFPISRPNLTFSTLTVSNMSPEDSSIYLCSVVVYTEAFFGQGTRLTVV.

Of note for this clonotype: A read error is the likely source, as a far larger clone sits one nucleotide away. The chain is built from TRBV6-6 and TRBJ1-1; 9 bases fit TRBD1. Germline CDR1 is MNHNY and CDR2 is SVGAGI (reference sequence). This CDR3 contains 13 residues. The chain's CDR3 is CASSKQGATGAFF. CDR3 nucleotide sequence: TGTGCCAGCAGTAAACAGGGGGCCACTGGAGCTTTCTTT.

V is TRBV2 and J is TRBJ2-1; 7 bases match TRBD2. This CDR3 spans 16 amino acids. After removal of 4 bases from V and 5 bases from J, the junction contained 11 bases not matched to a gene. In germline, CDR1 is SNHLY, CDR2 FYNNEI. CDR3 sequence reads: CASSVGRGLANNEQFF. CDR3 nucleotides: TGTGCCAGCAGTGTGGGGAGGGGTCTTGCCAACAATGAGCAGTTCTTC.

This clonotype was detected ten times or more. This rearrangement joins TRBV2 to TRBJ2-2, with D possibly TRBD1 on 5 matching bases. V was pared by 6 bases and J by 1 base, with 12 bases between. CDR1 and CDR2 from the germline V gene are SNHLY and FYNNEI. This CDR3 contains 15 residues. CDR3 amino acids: CASRAQELNTGELFF. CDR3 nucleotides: TGTGCCAGCAGAGCACAGGAGTTGAACACCGGGGAGCTGTTTTTT.

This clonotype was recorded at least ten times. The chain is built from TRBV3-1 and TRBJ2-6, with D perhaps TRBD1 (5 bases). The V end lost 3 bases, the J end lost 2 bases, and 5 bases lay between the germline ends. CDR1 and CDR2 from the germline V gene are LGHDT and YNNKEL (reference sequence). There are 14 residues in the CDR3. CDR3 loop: CASSHRAGANVLTF. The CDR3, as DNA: TGTGCCAGCAGCCACAGGGCTGGGGCCAACGTCCTGACTTTC. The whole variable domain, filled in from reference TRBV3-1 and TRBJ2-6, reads DTAVSQTPKYLVTQMGNDKSIKCEQNLGHDTMYWYKQDSKKFLKIMFSYNNKELIINETVPNRFSPKSPDKAHLNLHINSLELGDSAVYFCASSHRAGANVLTFGAGSRLTVL.

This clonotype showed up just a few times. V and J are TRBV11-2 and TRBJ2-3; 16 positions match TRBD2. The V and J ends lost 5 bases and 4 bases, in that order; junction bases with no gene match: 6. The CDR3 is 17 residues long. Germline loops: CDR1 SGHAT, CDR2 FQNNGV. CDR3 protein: CASSPGTSGRGADTQYF. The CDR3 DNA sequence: TGTGCCAGCAGCCCCGGGACTAGCGGGAGGGGGGCAGATACGCAGTATTTT.

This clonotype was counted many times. The CDR3 loop reads CASSSRLKAGVNYEQYF. The CDR3 DNA reads as TGTGCCAGCAGCTCCCGACTTAAAGCGGGAGTGAACTACGAGCAGTACTTC. V is TRBV7-2 and J is TRBJ2-7, with 8 bases matching TRBD2. With V trimmed by 4 bases and J by 3 bases, 14 bases remained unmatched. CDR3 length: 17 amino acids. Germline CDR1 and CDR2: SGHTA and FQGNSA.

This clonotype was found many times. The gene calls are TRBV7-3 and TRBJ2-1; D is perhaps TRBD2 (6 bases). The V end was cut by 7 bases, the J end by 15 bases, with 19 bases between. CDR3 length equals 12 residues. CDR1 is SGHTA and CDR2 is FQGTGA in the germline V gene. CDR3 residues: CASTLSGGPLFF. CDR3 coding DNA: TGTGCCAGCACTCTGTCTGGAGGGCCTCTGTTCTTC.

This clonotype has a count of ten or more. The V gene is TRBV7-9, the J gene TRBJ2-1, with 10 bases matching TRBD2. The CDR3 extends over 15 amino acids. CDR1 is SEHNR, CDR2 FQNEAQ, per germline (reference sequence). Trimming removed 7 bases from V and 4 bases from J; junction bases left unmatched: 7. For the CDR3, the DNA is TGTGCCAGCACCCGAGGACTAGCGGCTTACAATGAGCAGTTCTTC. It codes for CASTRGLAAYNEQFF.

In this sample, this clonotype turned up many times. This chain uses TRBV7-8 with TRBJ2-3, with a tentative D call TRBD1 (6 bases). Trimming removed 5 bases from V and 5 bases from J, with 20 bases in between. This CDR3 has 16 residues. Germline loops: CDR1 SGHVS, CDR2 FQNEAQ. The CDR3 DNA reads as TGTGCCAGCAGCCGGGTTCAACAGGGAACTGGAGATACGCAGTATTTT. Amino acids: CASSRVQQGTGDTQYF.

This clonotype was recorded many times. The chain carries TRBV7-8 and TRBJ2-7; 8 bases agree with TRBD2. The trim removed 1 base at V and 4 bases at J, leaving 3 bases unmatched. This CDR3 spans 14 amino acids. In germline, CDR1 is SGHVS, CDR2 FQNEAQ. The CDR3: CASSLDSGGYEQYF. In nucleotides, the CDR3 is TGTGCCAGCAGCTTAGATTCGGGAGGGTACGAGCAGTACTTC.

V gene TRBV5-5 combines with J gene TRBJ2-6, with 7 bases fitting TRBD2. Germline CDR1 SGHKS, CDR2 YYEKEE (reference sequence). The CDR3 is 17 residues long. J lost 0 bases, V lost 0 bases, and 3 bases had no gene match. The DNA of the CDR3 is TGTGCCAGCAGCTTGGCTAGCGGAAACTCTGGGGCCAACGTCCTGACTTTC. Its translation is CASSLASGNSGANVLTF.

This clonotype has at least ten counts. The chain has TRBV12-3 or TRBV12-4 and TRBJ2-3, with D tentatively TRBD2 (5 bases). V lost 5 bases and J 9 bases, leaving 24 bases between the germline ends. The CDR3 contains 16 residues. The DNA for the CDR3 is TGTGCCAGCAGTCCTGGGTTAAGTATGGCGGGCTCGACGCAGTATTTT. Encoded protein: CASSPGLSMAGSTQYF.

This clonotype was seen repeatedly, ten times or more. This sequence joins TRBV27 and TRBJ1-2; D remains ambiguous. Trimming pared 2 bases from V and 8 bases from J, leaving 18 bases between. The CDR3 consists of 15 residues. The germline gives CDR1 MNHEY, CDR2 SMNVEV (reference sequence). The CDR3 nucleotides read TGTGCCAGCAGTTTACAGGCTCACCCGGCCGGAGGCTACACCTTC. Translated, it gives CASSLQAHPAGGYTF.

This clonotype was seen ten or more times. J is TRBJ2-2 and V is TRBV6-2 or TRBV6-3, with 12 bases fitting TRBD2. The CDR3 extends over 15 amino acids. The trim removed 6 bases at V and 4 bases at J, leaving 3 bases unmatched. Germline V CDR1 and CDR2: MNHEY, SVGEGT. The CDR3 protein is CASSRLAGATGELFF. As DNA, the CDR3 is TGTGCCAGCAGCCGACTAGCGGGAGCCACCGGGGAGCTGTTTTTT.

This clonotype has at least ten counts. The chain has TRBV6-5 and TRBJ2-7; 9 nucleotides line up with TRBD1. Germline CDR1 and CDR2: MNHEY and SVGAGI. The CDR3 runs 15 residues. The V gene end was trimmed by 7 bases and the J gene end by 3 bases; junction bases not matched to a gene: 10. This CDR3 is CASTPVQGAVYEQYF. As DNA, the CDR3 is TGTGCCAGCACCCCCGTACAGGGGGCTGTCTACGAGCAGTACTTC.

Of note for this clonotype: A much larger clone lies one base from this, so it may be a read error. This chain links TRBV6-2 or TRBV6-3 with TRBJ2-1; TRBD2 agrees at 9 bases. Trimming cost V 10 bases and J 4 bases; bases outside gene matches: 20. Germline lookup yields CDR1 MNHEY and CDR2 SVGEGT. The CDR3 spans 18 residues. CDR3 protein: CANTLVKVGGRAYNEQFF. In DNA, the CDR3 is TGTGCCAACACCCTCGTCAAAGTCGGCGGGAGGGCTTACAATGAGCAGTTCTTC.

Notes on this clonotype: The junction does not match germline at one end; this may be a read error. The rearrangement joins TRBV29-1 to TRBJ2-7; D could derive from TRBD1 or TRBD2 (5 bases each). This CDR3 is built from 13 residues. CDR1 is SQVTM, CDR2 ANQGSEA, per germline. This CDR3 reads CSVPGPRYYGQYF. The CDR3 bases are TGCAGCGTTCCGGGACCGCGGTACTACGGGCAGTACTTC.

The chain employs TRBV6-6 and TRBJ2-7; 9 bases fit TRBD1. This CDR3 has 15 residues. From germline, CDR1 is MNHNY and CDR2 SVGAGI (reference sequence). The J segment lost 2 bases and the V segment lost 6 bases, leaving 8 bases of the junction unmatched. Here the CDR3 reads CASSARTGDPYEQYF. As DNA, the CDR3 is TGTGCCAGCAGCGCTCGGACAGGGGACCCCTACGAGCAGTACTTC.

The CDR3, as DNA: TGCAGCGTTGAAGATAAGGGACACCTACACACTGAAGCTTTCTTT. Its protein is CSVEDKGHLHTEAFF. The rearrangement joins TRBV29-1 to TRBJ1-1; perhaps TRBD1 as D (6 bases). Trimming pared 0 bases from V and 3 bases from J, leaving 14 bases between. Germline-derived CDR1 and CDR2 are SQVTM and ANQGSEA. The CDR3 has 15 residues.